What follows is one T cell receptor (beta chain) and its context. This sample was taken from a study of T cell changes during pregnancy in multiple sclerosis. Sequencing was performed with immunoSEQ multiplex PCR; in TCRdb, only in-frame clones are kept and a portion is missing. Of around 32,000 clones detected, around 92% appear once; the ten largest clones hold 3.5% to 5%. Germline V gene sequence: CDR1 SGHDT, CDR2 YYEEEE. The CDR3 sequence is 14 residues long. V gave up 5 bases and J gave up 4 bases, with 16 bases separating them. The sample in question was CD8+ T cells from peripheral blood mononuclear cells, obtained in the second trimester of pregnancy. The sequence was collected from a female donor in good health, enrolled as a control in a pregnancy study. The chain employs TRBV5-6 and TRBJ2-7; tentative D call: TRBD1 (6 bases). The CDR3 DNA reads as TGTGCCAGCAGTTTACAGGGTCCTGGGTACGAGCAGTACTTC. Its protein is CASSLQGPGYEQYF.